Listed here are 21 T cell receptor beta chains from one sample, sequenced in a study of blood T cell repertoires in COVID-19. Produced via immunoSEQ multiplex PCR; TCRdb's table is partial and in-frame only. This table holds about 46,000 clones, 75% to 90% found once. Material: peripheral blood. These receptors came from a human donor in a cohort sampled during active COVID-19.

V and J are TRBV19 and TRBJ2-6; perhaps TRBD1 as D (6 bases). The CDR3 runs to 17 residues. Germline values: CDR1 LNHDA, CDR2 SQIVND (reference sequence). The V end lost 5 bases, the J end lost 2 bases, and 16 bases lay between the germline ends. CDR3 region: CASSQTAGVPGANVLTF. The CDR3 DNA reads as TGTGCCAGTAGTCAGACAGCAGGGGTTCCTGGGGCCAACGTCCTGACTTTC.

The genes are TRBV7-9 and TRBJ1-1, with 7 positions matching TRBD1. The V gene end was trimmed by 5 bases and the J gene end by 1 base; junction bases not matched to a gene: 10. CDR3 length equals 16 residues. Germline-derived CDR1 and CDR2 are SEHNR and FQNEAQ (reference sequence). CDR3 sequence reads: CASSPKTGLGNTEAFF. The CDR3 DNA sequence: TGTGCCAGCAGCCCGAAGACAGGGCTGGGGAACACTGAAGCTTTCTTT.

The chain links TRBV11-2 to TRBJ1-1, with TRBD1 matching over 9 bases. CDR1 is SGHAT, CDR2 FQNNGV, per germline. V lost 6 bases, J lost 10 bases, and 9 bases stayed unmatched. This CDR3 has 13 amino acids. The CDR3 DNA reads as TGTGCCAGCAGTCAAGACCGACAGGGGGGAGCTTTCTTT. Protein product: CASSQDRQGGAFF.

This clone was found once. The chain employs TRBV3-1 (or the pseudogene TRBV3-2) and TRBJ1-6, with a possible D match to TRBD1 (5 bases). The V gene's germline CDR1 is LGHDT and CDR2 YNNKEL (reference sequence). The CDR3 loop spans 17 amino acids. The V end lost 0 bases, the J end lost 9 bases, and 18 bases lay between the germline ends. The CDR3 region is CASSQDRAGRGVSPLHF. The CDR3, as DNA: TGTGCCAGCAGCCAAGATCGGGCGGGAAGGGGCGTTTCACCCCTCCACTTT.

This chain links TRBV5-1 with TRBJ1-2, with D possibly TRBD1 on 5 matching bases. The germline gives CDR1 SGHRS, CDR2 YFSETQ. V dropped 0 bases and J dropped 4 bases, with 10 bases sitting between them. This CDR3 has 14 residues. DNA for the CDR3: TGCGCCAGCAGCTTGGCTAGGGGTAGCTATGGCTACACCTTC. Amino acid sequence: CASSLARGSYGYTF. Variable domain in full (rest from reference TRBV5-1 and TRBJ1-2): KAGVTQTPRYLIKTRGQQVTLSCSPISGHRSVSWYQQTPGQGLQFLFEYFSETQRNKGNFPGRFSGRQFSNSRSEMNVSTLELGDSALYLCASSLARGSYGYTFGSGTRLTVV.

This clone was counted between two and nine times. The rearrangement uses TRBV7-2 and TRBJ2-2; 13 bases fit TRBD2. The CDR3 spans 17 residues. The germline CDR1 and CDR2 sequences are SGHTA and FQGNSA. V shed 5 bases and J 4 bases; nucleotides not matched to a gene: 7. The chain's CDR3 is CASSAPGTSGVTGELFF. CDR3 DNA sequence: TGTGCCAGCAGCGCCCCCGGGACTAGCGGGGTCACCGGGGAGCTGTTTTTT.

The CDR3 region has the DNA TGTGCCAGCAGCTTAGCGCTCTGGGAGGTTTTTAATTCACCCCTCCACTTT. It is translated as CASSLALWEVFNSPLHF. V usage is TRBV7-7 and J usage is TRBJ1-6, with unresolved D. The germline gives CDR1 SSHAT, CDR2 FNYEAQ (reference sequence). Trimming took 0 bases from V and 6 from J, leaving 15 bases between them. The CDR3 has 17 amino acids.

This CDR3 reads CASSVAFGTGVSGYTF. In DNA, the CDR3 is TGTGCCAGCAGCGTAGCGTTCGGGACAGGGGTTAGTGGCTACACCTTC. This chain uses TRBV9 with TRBJ1-2; 10 bases fit TRBD1. The CDR3 is made up of 16 amino acids. The V and J ends lost 0 bases and 7 bases, in that order; junction bases with no gene match: 9. In germline, CDR1 is SGDLS, CDR2 YYNGEE.

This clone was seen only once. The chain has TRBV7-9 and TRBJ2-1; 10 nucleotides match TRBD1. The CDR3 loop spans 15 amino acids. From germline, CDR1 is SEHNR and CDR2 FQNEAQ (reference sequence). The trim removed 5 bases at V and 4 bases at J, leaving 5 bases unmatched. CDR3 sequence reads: CASSGVDRGYNEQFF. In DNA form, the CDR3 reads TGTGCCAGCAGCGGGGTGGACAGGGGGTACAATGAGCAGTTCTTC.

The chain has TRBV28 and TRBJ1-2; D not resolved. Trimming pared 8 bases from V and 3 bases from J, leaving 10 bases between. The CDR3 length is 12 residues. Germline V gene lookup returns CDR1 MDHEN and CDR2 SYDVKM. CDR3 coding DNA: TGTGCCAGCGCTGCGGGCCACTATGGCTACACCTTC. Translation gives CASAAGHYGYTF.

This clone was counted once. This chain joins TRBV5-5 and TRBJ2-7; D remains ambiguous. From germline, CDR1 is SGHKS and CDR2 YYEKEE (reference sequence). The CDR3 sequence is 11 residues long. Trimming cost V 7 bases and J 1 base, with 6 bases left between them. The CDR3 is CASVNSYEQYF. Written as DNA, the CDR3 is TGTGCCAGCGTTAATTCCTACGAGCAGTACTTC.

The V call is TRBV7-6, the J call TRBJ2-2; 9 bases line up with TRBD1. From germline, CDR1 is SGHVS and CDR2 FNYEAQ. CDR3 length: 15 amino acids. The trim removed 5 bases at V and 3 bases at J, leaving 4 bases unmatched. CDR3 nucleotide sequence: TGTGCCAGCAGCCCGACAGGGGGGCACACCGGGGAGCTGTTTTTT. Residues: CASSPTGGHTGELFF.

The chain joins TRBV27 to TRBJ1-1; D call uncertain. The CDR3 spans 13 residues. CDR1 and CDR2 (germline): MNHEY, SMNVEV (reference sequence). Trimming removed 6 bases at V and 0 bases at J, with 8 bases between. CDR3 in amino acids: CASRVGLNTEAFF. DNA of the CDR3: TGTGCCAGCAGGGTCGGGTTGAACACTGAAGCTTTCTTT.

The CDR3 DNA is TGTGCCAGCTCACCACCTATAGCGGAAGCTAGGGAGCTGTTTTTT. Translation gives CASSPPIAEARELFF. The chain couples TRBV18 to TRBJ2-2, with a tentative D call TRBD2 (6 bases). This CDR3 is 15 amino acids long. CDR1 and CDR2 from the germline V gene are KGHSH and LQKENI. V lost 0 bases, J lost 9 bases, and 14 bases lay in between.

Here the CDR3 DNA reads TGTGCCTCGGACAGCCCCAATCAGCCCCAGCATTTT. This gives the protein CASDSPNQPQHF. The chain is built from TRBV12-5 and TRBJ1-5, with a weak D call TRBD1 (6 bases). The CDR3 is 12 residues long. Germline V lookup: CDR1 LGHNT, CDR2 FRNRAP.

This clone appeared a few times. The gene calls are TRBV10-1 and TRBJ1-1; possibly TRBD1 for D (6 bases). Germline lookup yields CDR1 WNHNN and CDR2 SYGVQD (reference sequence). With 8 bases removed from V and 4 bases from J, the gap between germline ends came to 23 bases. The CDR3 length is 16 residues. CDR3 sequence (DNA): TGCGCCAGCCTTTTCGGGAAGAGGGGGACGTTCACTGAAGCTTTCTTT. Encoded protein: CASLFGKRGTFTEAFF.

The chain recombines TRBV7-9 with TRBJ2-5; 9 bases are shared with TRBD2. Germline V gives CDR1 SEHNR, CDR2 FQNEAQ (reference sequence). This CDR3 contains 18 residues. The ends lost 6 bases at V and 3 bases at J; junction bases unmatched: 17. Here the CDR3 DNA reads TGTGCCAGCAGTCCCCCCGCCGGCGGGGGGGCCTATGAAGAGACCCAGTACTTC. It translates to CASSPPAGGGAYEETQYF.

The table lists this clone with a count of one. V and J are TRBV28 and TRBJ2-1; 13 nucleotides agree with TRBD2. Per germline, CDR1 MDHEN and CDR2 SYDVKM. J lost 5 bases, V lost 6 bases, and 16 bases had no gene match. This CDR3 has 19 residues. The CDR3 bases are TGTGCCAGCAGCCCTCGGATGGGACTAGCGGGAATTGGGGACAATGAGCAGTTCTTC. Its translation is CASSPRMGLAGIGDNEQFF.

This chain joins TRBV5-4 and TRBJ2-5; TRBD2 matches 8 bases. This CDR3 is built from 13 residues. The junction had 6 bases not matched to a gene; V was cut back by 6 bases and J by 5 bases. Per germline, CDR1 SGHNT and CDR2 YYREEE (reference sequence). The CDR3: CASMAGGMETQYF. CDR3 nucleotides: TGTGCCAGCATGGCGGGGGGCATGGAGACCCAGTACTTC.

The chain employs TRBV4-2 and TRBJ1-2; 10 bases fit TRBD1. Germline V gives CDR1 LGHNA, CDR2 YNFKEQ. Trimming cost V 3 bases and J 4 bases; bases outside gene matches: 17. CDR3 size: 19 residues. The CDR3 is CASSQASLGTGVQGYGYTF. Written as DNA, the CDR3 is TGTGCCAGCAGCCAGGCGTCTCTGGGGACAGGGGTTCAAGGCTATGGCTACACCTTC.

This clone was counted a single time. The CDR3 loop is CASRGRDRGSYNEQFF. CDR3 DNA sequence: TGTGCCAGCAGGGGAAGGGACAGGGGGTCCTACAATGAGCAGTTCTTC. This sequence joins TRBV5-4 and TRBJ2-1; 11 bases are a match to TRBD1. The CDR3 has 16 residues. J gave up 1 base and V 5 bases, and 5 bases lay outside the gene matches. Germline CDR1 is SGHNT and CDR2 is YYREEE (reference sequence).